The 16 T cell receptor beta chains below come from one sample, sequenced in a study of blood T cell repertoires in COVID-19. The assay was immunoSEQ multiplex PCR, and TCRdb's table has in-frame clones only and misses some. The sample has about 210,000 clones, 75% to 85% seen once. The sample taken for sequencing was peripheral blood. The receptors here all came from a woman in her sixties or seventies with COVID-19, enrolled during active disease.

This clone was counted a single time. V and J are TRBV20-1 and TRBJ1-5, with D maybe TRBD1 (6 bases). The CDR3 loop spans 11 amino acids. CDR1 and CDR2 from the germline V gene are DFQATT and SNEGSKA (reference sequence). With 4 bases removed from V and 5 bases from J, the gap between germline ends came to 6 bases. The CDR3 loop is CSATGDQPQHF. Here the CDR3 DNA reads TGCAGTGCTACAGGGGATCAGCCCCAGCATTTT.

The rearrangement links TRBV4-3 to TRBJ1-2, with D hard to call. Germline lookup yields CDR1 LGHNA and CDR2 YSLEER. The CDR3 has 16 residues. Trimming left V 2 bases short and J 7 bases short, with 20 bases between. CDR3 coding DNA: TGCGCCAGCAGCCAAAGTCTAACGGGAATAAGAGGTGGCTACACCTTC. It translates to CASSQSLTGIRGGYTF.

V gene TRBV5-1 combines with J gene TRBJ2-7; the D is unclear. Per germline, CDR1 SGHRS and CDR2 YFSETQ. Trimming shortened V by 2 bases and J by 0 bases, and 6 bases separated the two germline ends. This CDR3 spans 13 amino acids. The CDR3 loop is CASSFSPSYEQYF. The CDR3 region has the DNA TGCGCCAGCAGCTTCAGTCCCTCCTACGAGCAGTACTTC.

This chain uses TRBV19 with TRBJ1-1, with D maybe TRBD1 (6 bases). CDR1 is LNHDA, CDR2 SQIVND, per germline (reference sequence). Trimming left V 9 bases short and J 3 bases short, with 23 bases between. The CDR3 extends over 16 amino acids. The CDR3 coding sequence is TGTGCCAGCAGTGGCCTCAGGGGAGCCGGCGACACTGAAGCTTTCTTT. Its translation: CASSGLRGAGDTEAFF.

The V call is TRBV6-6, the J call TRBJ2-1, with unresolved D. This CDR3 has 15 residues. V was shortened by 6 bases and J by 5 bases, with 17 bases between the two germline ends. The germline V gene has CDR1 MNHNY and CDR2 SVGAGI (reference sequence). DNA of the CDR3: TGTGCCAGCAGCCCAGGCTCAATTGGAAACAATGAGCAGTTCTTC. Encoded protein: CASSPGSIGNNEQFF.

This chain links TRBV18 with TRBJ1-4, with D hard to call. Germline V CDR1 and CDR2: KGHSH, LQKENI. This CDR3 is built from 15 residues. Between the trimmed V and J ends, which lost 4 bases and 6 bases, there was a span of 15 bases. CDR3 sequence reads: CASSRRTPADEKLFF. The CDR3 DNA follows: TGTGCCAGCTCACGGAGGACTCCGGCGGATGAAAAACTGTTTTTT.

The chain links TRBV5-4 to TRBJ2-4; 10 bases match TRBD2. V lost 2 bases and J lost 9; bases outside the gene matches: 8. The CDR3 is 15 residues long. CDR1 SGHNT and CDR2 YYREEE come from the germline V gene (reference sequence). CDR3 sequence reads: CASSLAGGRLSIQYF. CDR3 nucleotides: TGTGCCAGCAGCTTAGCGGGAGGGCGTTTGAGCATTCAGTACTTC.

This chain joins TRBV6-4 and TRBJ1-5; TRBD1 matches 8 bases. J was trimmed by 5 bases and V by 8 bases; bases with no gene match: 8. Germline V lookup: CDR1 MRHNA, CDR2 SNTAGT. This CDR3 has 14 amino acids. The CDR3 is CASSPTGGDQPQHF. The CDR3 nucleotides are TGTGCCAGCTCACCCACAGGGGGGGATCAGCCCCAGCATTTT.

With regard to this clone: Within the sample, other DNA sequences also encode this same CDR3. The chain links TRBV9 to TRBJ2-1; 10 nucleotides agree with TRBD2. V was clipped by 0 bases and J by 2 bases; unmatched bases: 2. The CDR3 spans 16 residues. Germline CDR1 SGDLS, CDR2 YYNGEE. The CDR3 here is CASSVELAGTYNEQFF. The CDR3 DNA follows: TGTGCCAGCAGCGTAGAACTAGCGGGAACCTACAATGAGCAGTTCTTC.

This clone has more than one count but fewer than ten. V and J are TRBV6-5 and TRBJ2-6, with a possible D match to TRBD2 (6 bases). Looked up from germline, CDR1 is MNHEY and CDR2 is SVGAGI. Trimming took 8 bases from V and 4 from J, leaving 12 bases between them. The CDR3 sequence is 14 residues long. The CDR3 bases are TGTGCCAGCGGGGGAGGTGGCGGGGCCAACGTCCTGACTTTC. Translated, it gives CASGGGGGANVLTF.

V usage is TRBV3-1 (or the pseudogene TRBV3-2) and J usage is TRBJ1-5; D possibly corresponds to TRBD1 (6 bases). Per germline, CDR1 LGHDT and CDR2 YNNKEL (reference sequence). Deletions cut 8 bases from V and 4 bases from J, with 15 bases between. The CDR3 has 14 residues. CDR3 region: CASSWAGANQPQHF. The CDR3 region has the DNA TGTGCCAGCTCCTGGGCAGGGGCAAATCAGCCCCAGCATTTT.

V is TRBV5-5 and J is TRBJ1-6, with D possibly matching TRBD1 (6 bases). The V and J ends lost 1 base and 5 bases respectively, with 10 bases between them. The CDR3 length is 15 residues. Germline V lookup: CDR1 SGHKS, CDR2 YYEKEE (reference sequence). The CDR3 sequence is CASSLTDSHNSPLHF. The CDR3 region has the DNA TGTGCCAGCAGCTTGACGGACAGCCATAATTCACCCCTCCACTTT.

This clone was counted a few times. This chain connects TRBV6-5 to TRBJ1-3; 7 bases are a match to TRBD1. V shed 4 bases, J shed 0 bases, and the junction held 6 bases outside the gene matches. The CDR3 spans 16 residues. Looked up from germline, CDR1 is MNHEY and CDR2 is SVGAGI. CDR3 loop: CASSSRDRLSGNTIYF. CDR3 DNA: TGTGCCAGCAGTTCCCGGGACAGACTCTCTGGAAACACCATATATTTT.

This rearrangement joins TRBV11-2 to TRBJ2-1; TRBD2 agrees at 9 bases. CDR3 length: 19 residues. Germline loops: CDR1 SGHAT, CDR2 FQNNGV. V dropped 5 bases and J dropped 3; count of bases not matched to a gene: 17. The CDR3 DNA reads TGTGCCAGCAGCGTAGCGGTGTTAGCGGGAGTTAAAGGCTACAATGAGCAGTTCTTC. It yields the protein CASSVAVLAGVKGYNEQFF. The variable domain in full, with the rest retrieved from reference TRBV11-2 and TRBJ2-1, is EAGVAQSPRYKIIEKRQSVAFWCNPISGHATLYWYQQILGQGPKLLIQFQNNGVVDDSQLPKDRFSAERLKGVDSTLKIQPAKLEDSAVYLCASSVAVLAGVKGYNEQFFGPGTRLTVL.

The genes are TRBV7-8 and TRBJ2-1; 8 nucleotides agree with TRBD1. Looked up from germline, CDR1 is SGHVS and CDR2 is FQNEAQ. This CDR3 contains 16 residues. Trimming removed 2 bases from V and 7 bases from J; junction bases left unmatched: 10. The CDR3: CASSLTWTGSVNEQFF. The CDR3 DNA reads as TGTGCCAGCAGCTTAACCTGGACAGGGTCGGTGAATGAGCAGTTCTTC.

The gene calls are TRBV18 and TRBJ1-1, with 8 bases fitting TRBD1. With 3 bases clipped from V and 4 bases from J, the junction kept 7 bases outside the gene matches. CDR1 and CDR2 (germline): KGHSH, LQKENI. The CDR3 totals 15 residues. The CDR3 DNA is TGTGCCAGCTCACCGGACGGACAGGGTGCCACTGAAGCTTTCTTT. Translating gives CASSPDGQGATEAFF.